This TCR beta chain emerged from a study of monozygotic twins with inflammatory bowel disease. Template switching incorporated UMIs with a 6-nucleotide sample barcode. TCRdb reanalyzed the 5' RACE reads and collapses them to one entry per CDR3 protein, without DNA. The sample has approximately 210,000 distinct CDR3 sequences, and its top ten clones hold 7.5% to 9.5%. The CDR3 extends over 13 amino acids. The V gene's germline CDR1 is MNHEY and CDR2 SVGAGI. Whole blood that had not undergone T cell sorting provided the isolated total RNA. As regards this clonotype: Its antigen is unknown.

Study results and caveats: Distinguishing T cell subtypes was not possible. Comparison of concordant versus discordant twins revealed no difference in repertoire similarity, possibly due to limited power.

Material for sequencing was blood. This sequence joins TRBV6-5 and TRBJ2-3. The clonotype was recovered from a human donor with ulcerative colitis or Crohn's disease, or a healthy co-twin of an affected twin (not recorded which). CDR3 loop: CALRRISTDTQYF.